This TCR beta chain was retrieved from a study of shared clonotypes between healthy human individuals. Worth noting for this clone: Its antigen is as yet unknown.

Naive CD8 cells lacked CD45RO, underwent positive selection for CCR7 and left out terminally differentiated effector memory CD45RA+ cells. Study conclusions and caveats: Estimated richness values were generally larger in naive subsets than in memory subsets. The sole specimen, blood, was sampled, and tissue repertoires likely differ.

This table comes from immunoSEQ multiplex PCR, and its TCRdb copy is limited to in-frame clones, with some not included. The sample lists some 630,000 clones, roughly 96% occurring once. The sequence derives from a woman aged 25 to 39 in good health. Sequenced sample: naive CD8+ T cells sorted from blood.

The CDR3 DNA sequence: TGTGCCAGCAGCTTGAGGGGACAGTTTTATGGCTACACCTTC. Amino acid sequence: CASSLRGQFYGYTF. V gene TRBV5-4 combines with J gene TRBJ1-2; TRBD1 matches 7 bases. The germline V gene has CDR1 SGHNT and CDR2 YYREEE (reference sequence). J lost 5 bases, V lost 1 base, and 5 bases had no gene match. The CDR3 is 14 residues long.